Listed below are T cell receptor beta chains from one sample, sequenced in a study of T cells in Graves' hyperthyroidism and ophthalmopathy. TCRdb ran MiXCR on the multiplex PCR reads and lists one entry per CDR3 protein. The table lists more than 650,000 distinct CDR3 sequences, 14% of them singletons. Sequenced sample: blood. These receptors were obtained from a woman in her late teens or twenties with Graves' hyperthyroidism. Each CDR3 is given with its conserved first and last residue. Each record gives: D gene, J gene, V gene, clone size, CDR3 DNA, CDR3 protein. The D gene is left open where the match is weak. Size tells how often a clone was seen (once, few, many) or the class of an expanded clone, and some rows leave it out.

d_gene: -
j_gene: TRBJ1-4
v_gene: TRBV7-6
abundance: many
CDR3nt: TGTGCCAGCAGCTTAGTCCCCGGACTGTCCGCAAAACTGTTTTTT
CDR3aa: CASSLVPGLSAKLFF

d_gene: TRBD2
j_gene: TRBJ2-1
v_gene: TRBV18
abundance: few
CDR3nt: TGTGCCAGCTCACCGTTGGGGCCCTTTAGCGGGATAGGCAATGAGCAGTTCTTC
CDR3aa: CASSPLGPFSGIGNEQFF

d_gene: -
j_gene: TRBJ2-5
v_gene: TRBV6-2/TRBV6-3
abundance: many
CDR3nt: TGTGCCAGCAGCTTCACCCGGGACATCCGAGGGACCCAGTACTTC
CDR3aa: CASSFTRDIRGTQYF

d_gene: TRBD2
j_gene: TRBJ2-5
v_gene: TRBV6-1
abundance: few
CDR3nt: TGTGCCAGCAGTGAACTAGCGGGAGGTTTGAAGACCCAGTACTTC
CDR3aa: CASSELAGGLKTQYF

d_gene: TRBD2
j_gene: TRBJ2-2
v_gene: TRBV24-1
abundance: few
CDR3nt: TGTGCCACCAGTGATTTGCCCACTAGCGGGAGGGTTGCCGGGGAGCTGTTTTTT
CDR3aa: CATSDLPTSGRVAGELFF

d_gene: -
j_gene: TRBJ2-1
v_gene: TRBV7-9
abundance: many
CDR3nt: TGTGCCAGCGGCGAGGCTTTAGCCTACAATGAGCAGTTCTTC
CDR3aa: CASGEALAYNEQFF

d_gene: -
j_gene: TRBJ1-1
v_gene: TRBV10-3
abundance: few
CDR3nt: TGTGCCATCAGCAACAGTCCCCCCGGGACTGAAGCTTTCTTT
CDR3aa: CAISNSPPGTEAFF

d_gene: -
j_gene: TRBJ2-2
v_gene: TRBV29-1
abundance: -
CDR3nt: TGCAGCGTCCGGCGCCAGGGACGAACCGGGGAGCTGTTTTTT
CDR3aa: CSVRRQGRTGELFF

d_gene: -
j_gene: TRBJ2-1
v_gene: TRBV24-1
abundance: few
CDR3nt: TGTGCCACCCGGCAAAGGGGTTACAATGAGCAGTTCTTC
CDR3aa: CATRQRGYNEQFF

d_gene: -
j_gene: TRBJ2-2
v_gene: TRBV15
abundance: few
CDR3nt: TGTGCCACCAGCAAAAACCAGAACACCGGGGAGCTGTTTTTT
CDR3aa: CATSKNQNTGELFF

d_gene: -
j_gene: TRBJ1-2
v_gene: TRBV6-1
abundance: few
CDR3nt: TGTGCCAGCACCGGAGGGACCGCGTCTAGCTATGGCTACACCTTC
CDR3aa: CASTGGTASSYGYTF

d_gene: TRBD2
j_gene: TRBJ2-7
v_gene: TRBV12-3/TRBV12-4
abundance: many
CDR3nt: TGTGCCAGCAGTTTGCCTAGCGGGAGTTTCCCCCCCTACGAGCAGTACTTC
CDR3aa: CASSLPSGSFPPYEQYF

d_gene: TRBD2
j_gene: TRBJ2-1
v_gene: TRBV9
abundance: -
CDR3nt: TGTGCCAGCAGCGTAGCTAGCGGGCACAATGAGCAGTTCTTC
CDR3aa: CASSVASGHNEQFF

d_gene: -
j_gene: TRBJ2-7
v_gene: TRBV7-8
abundance: many
CDR3nt: TGTGCCAGCAGCTTAGGGAGATGGGGGGGCACCTACGAGCAGTACTTC
CDR3aa: CASSLGRWGGTYEQYF

d_gene: -
j_gene: TRBJ1-1
v_gene: TRBV2
abundance: many
CDR3nt: TGTGCCAGCAGTGAGTTACTAGGACAGAACACTGAAGCTTTCTTT
CDR3aa: CASSELLGQNTEAFF

d_gene: TRBD2
j_gene: TRBJ2-3
v_gene: TRBV28
abundance: many
CDR3nt: TGTGCCAGCAGTTTAGCAGAACTAGCGGGAGATACAGATACGCAGTATTTT
CDR3aa: CASSLAELAGDTDTQYF

d_gene: TRBD1
j_gene: TRBJ1-2
v_gene: TRBV6-2/TRBV6-3
abundance: -
CDR3nt: TGTGCCAGCAGTTACCGGACAGGGGGCTACTATGGCTACACCTTC
CDR3aa: CASSYRTGGYYGYTF

d_gene: TRBD1
j_gene: TRBJ2-7
v_gene: TRBV6-2/TRBV6-3
abundance: many
CDR3nt: TGTGCCATCCGCCGGGGACAGGGGTCCTACGAGCAGTACTTC
CDR3aa: CAIRRGQGSYEQYF

d_gene: TRBD1
j_gene: TRBJ2-3
v_gene: TRBV25-1
abundance: -
CDR3nt: TGTGCCAGCGGGGGCCTCCCAGGGGGCTTGGCAGATACGCAGTATTTT
CDR3aa: CASGGLPGGLADTQYF

d_gene: TRBD2
j_gene: TRBJ2-7
v_gene: TRBV27
abundance: few
CDR3nt: TGTGCCAGCACTGACCTCGGGGGGTCGGGCGAGCAATACTTC
CDR3aa: CASTDLGGSGEQYF

d_gene: -
j_gene: TRBJ2-7
v_gene: TRBV28
abundance: -
CDR3nt: TGTGCCAGCAGCCGAACTGGACGGATCTACGAGCAGTACTTC
CDR3aa: CASSRTGRIYEQYF

d_gene: -
j_gene: TRBJ2-7
v_gene: TRBV6-1
abundance: many
CDR3nt: TGTGCCAGCAGTGAATCCCCAGTCCCGTCCTACGAGCAGTACTTC
CDR3aa: CASSESPVPSYEQYF

d_gene: TRBD2
j_gene: TRBJ2-1
v_gene: TRBV10-3
abundance: many
CDR3nt: TGTGCCACGGGGGGATTTGGGTACAATGAGCAGTTCTTC
CDR3aa: CATGGFGYNEQFF

d_gene: -
j_gene: TRBJ2-1
v_gene: TRBV11-3
abundance: many
CDR3nt: TGTGCCAGCAGCTTAGTTTTAGTAGTAGGGTACAATGAGCAGTTCTTC
CDR3aa: CASSLVLVVGYNEQFF

d_gene: TRBD1
j_gene: TRBJ2-5
v_gene: TRBV18
abundance: few
CDR3nt: TGTGCCAGCTCACCCGGACAGGACGTAATGGAGACCCAGTACTTC
CDR3aa: CASSPGQDVMETQYF

d_gene: -
j_gene: TRBJ1-5
v_gene: TRBV5-6
abundance: -
CDR3nt: TGTGCCAGCAGCTACGGGACGGGTCAGCCCCAGCATTTT
CDR3aa: CASSYGTGQPQHF

d_gene: -
j_gene: TRBJ1-2
v_gene: TRBV5-4
abundance: few
CDR3nt: TGTGCCAGCAGCTTGGCCATGGGCGATGGCTACACCTTC
CDR3aa: CASSLAMGDGYTF

d_gene: TRBD2
j_gene: TRBJ2-3
v_gene: TRBV3-1
abundance: many
CDR3nt: TGTGCCAGCAGCCACCCGAGCGGGAGGGCCATTGGTACAGATACGCAGTATTTT
CDR3aa: CASSHPSGRAIGTDTQYF

d_gene: TRBD2
j_gene: TRBJ2-1
v_gene: TRBV19
abundance: -
CDR3nt: TGTGCCTGCTGGGGGACTACAGTATACAATGAGCAGTTCTTC
CDR3aa: CACWGTTVYNEQFF

d_gene: -
j_gene: TRBJ2-7
v_gene: TRBV20-1
abundance: many
CDR3nt: TGCAGTGCTCCGGCCGTAAACGAGCAGTACTTC
CDR3aa: CSAPAVNEQYF

d_gene: -
j_gene: TRBJ1-2
v_gene: TRBV7-2
abundance: many
CDR3nt: TGTGCCAGCAGCTTAGGGACAAGGGTTGGCTACACCTTC
CDR3aa: CASSLGTRVGYTF

d_gene: -
j_gene: TRBJ2-7
v_gene: TRBV20-1
abundance: few
CDR3nt: TGCAGTGCTAGAGATCTGCTGACTCACCCCTACGAGCAGTACTTC
CDR3aa: CSARDLLTHPYEQYF

d_gene: -
j_gene: TRBJ2-7
v_gene: TRBV6-2/TRBV6-3
abundance: -
CDR3nt: TGTGCCAGCAGTGACCCTGCCTACGAGCAGTACTTC
CDR3aa: CASSDPAYEQYF

d_gene: -
j_gene: TRBJ2-7
v_gene: TRBV18
abundance: -
CDR3nt: TGTGCCAGCTCACGGGGGATGATGAGGGGTGACTCCTACGAGCAGTACTTC
CDR3aa: CASSRGMMRGDSYEQYF

d_gene: -
j_gene: TRBJ2-3
v_gene: TRBV11-2
abundance: many
CDR3nt: TGTGCCAGCAGCTTACCAGGACAGCCGGAAACAGATACGCAGTATTTT
CDR3aa: CASSLPGQPETDTQYF

d_gene: -
j_gene: TRBJ1-6
v_gene: TRBV20-1
abundance: few
CDR3nt: TGCAGTGCTAGGGATTTGTGGGAGGCCGCCCCATATTCGGCCCTCCACTTT
CDR3aa: CSARDLWEAAPYSALHF

d_gene: -
j_gene: TRBJ2-1
v_gene: TRBV15
abundance: many
CDR3nt: TGTGCCACCAGCACCCCGCGTGCCTACAATGAGCAGTTCTTC
CDR3aa: CATSTPRAYNEQFF

d_gene: TRBD1
j_gene: TRBJ2-2
v_gene: TRBV27
abundance: many
CDR3nt: TGTGCCAGCAGTCCCTGGGACAGGGGCGACACCGGGGAGCTGTTTTTT
CDR3aa: CASSPWDRGDTGELFF

d_gene: -
j_gene: TRBJ1-2
v_gene: TRBV18
abundance: few
CDR3nt: TGTGCCAGCTCACCAAGCCTTACCCCCGGCGCTAACTATGGCTACACCTTC
CDR3aa: CASSPSLTPGANYGYTF

d_gene: -
j_gene: TRBJ1-3
v_gene: TRBV5-1
abundance: few
CDR3nt: TGCGCCAGCAGCTTGTCGAAGGGGCCGCCTGGAAACACCATATATTTT
CDR3aa: CASSLSKGPPGNTIYF

d_gene: TRBD1
j_gene: TRBJ2-7
v_gene: TRBV11-2
abundance: many
CDR3nt: TGTGCCAGCAGCTTAAAGCAGGGGGCCTACGAGCAGTACTTC
CDR3aa: CASSLKQGAYEQYF

d_gene: -
j_gene: TRBJ2-3
v_gene: TRBV12-3/TRBV12-4
abundance: many
CDR3nt: TGTGCCAGCAGTTTACGGCGGAGCAACACAGATACGCAGTATTTT
CDR3aa: CASSLRRSNTDTQYF

d_gene: TRBD2
j_gene: TRBJ2-3
v_gene: TRBV15
abundance: -
CDR3nt: TGTGCCACCAGCAGAGACCTGGGGACTAACGGGACTAGCACAGATACGCAGTATTTC
CDR3aa: CATSRDLGTNGTSTDTQYF

d_gene: TRBD2
j_gene: TRBJ2-7
v_gene: TRBV5-6
abundance: -
CDR3nt: TGTGCCAGCAGCTTACAGAGGACTAGCGCCCACGAGCAGTACTTC
CDR3aa: CASSLQRTSAHEQYF

d_gene: -
j_gene: TRBJ2-5
v_gene: TRBV7-6
abundance: -
CDR3nt: TGTGCCAGCAGCCGCCTCCCGGGACCAGAGACCCAGTACTTC
CDR3aa: CASSRLPGPETQYF

d_gene: -
j_gene: TRBJ1-2
v_gene: TRBV27
abundance: many
CDR3nt: TGTGCCAGCAGTTACAGGGATGATGCCTATGGCTACACCTTC
CDR3aa: CASSYRDDAYGYTF

d_gene: -
j_gene: TRBJ2-1
v_gene: TRBV11-2
abundance: many
CDR3nt: TGTGCCAGCAGCTTGCCCGGCCGGACGGGGCGCGACAATGAGCAGTTCTTC
CDR3aa: CASSLPGRTGRDNEQFF

d_gene: TRBD1
j_gene: TRBJ1-1
v_gene: TRBV28
abundance: many
CDR3nt: TGTGCCAGCTGGGACAGGGGGGACACTGAAGCTTTCTTT
CDR3aa: CASWDRGDTEAFF

d_gene: -
j_gene: TRBJ2-3
v_gene: TRBV7-8
abundance: many
CDR3nt: TGTGCCAGCAGCTTATTGAGGGGGAGCACAGATACGCAGTATTTT
CDR3aa: CASSLLRGSTDTQYF

d_gene: -
j_gene: TRBJ1-1
v_gene: TRBV9
abundance: -
CDR3nt: TGTGCCAGCAGCGTAGCTACTGGGGGAACCACTGAAGCTTTCTTT
CDR3aa: CASSVATGGTTEAFF

d_gene: TRBD1
j_gene: TRBJ1-2
v_gene: TRBV6-1
abundance: -
CDR3nt: TGTGCCAGCAGTCCACAGACAGGGGACCATGGCTACACCTTC
CDR3aa: CASSPQTGDHGYTF

d_gene: -
j_gene: TRBJ1-2
v_gene: TRBV7-9
abundance: many
CDR3nt: TGTGCCAGCAGCCTCCAGGATAACTATGGCTACACCTTC
CDR3aa: CASSLQDNYGYTF